Given below is one T cell receptor beta chain in context. Its antigen is as yet unknown. Per the germline V gene, CDR1 is SGDLS and CDR2 is YYNGEE. V trimming: 1 base; J trimming: 6 bases; junction bases outside the gene matches: 5. The CDR3 is 14 amino acids. These data are taken from a study of cytomegalovirus exposure and HLA in healthy donors. Study-wide points: What was likely a sequencing artifact was a cluster of highly shared sequence variants.

Primers included in the PCR were 60 Vbeta and 13 Jbeta primers. Profiled with immunoSEQ multiplex PCR; TCRdb holds only in-frame clones, not every one. The table shows 70,000 to 100,000 clones, with roughly 80% occurring only once. This receptor was identified in a woman aged 50 to 60 in good health and CMV-seropositive. The sequenced sample was PBMCs. The chain recombines TRBV9 with TRBJ2-3; 7 nucleotides align to TRBD2. CDR3 sequence (DNA): TGTGCCAGCAGCGTAATGGCGGGAGAGGATACGCAGTATTTT. Translating gives CASSVMAGEDTQYF.